Below, 17 T cell receptor beta chains from the same sample are listed, as sequenced in a study of T cell responses to AZD1222 COVID-19 vaccine. Repertoires were generated with immunoSEQ multiplex PCR, while TCRdb's copy carries only in-frame clones and drops some. The table shows 180,000 or so clones, with approximately 90% occurring only once. This material consisted of peripheral blood, taken 28 days after the second dose of the MenACWY control vaccine. The receptors stem from an adult who received the MenACWY meningococcal vaccine as a control.

The chain couples TRBV7-2 to TRBJ1-2; D is unresolved. The CDR3 extends over 14 amino acids. Germline V gene data show CDR1 as SGHTA and CDR2 as FQGNSA. V lost 1 base and J 8 bases, leaving 14 bases between the germline ends. CDR3 nucleotide sequence: TGTGCCAGCAGCTTAGAGGTGGCACTACGAGGCTACACCTTC. The encoded protein is CASSLEVALRGYTF.

This rearrangement joins TRBV28 to TRBJ1-4; D is ambiguous. The V and J ends lost 5 bases and 6 bases respectively, with 16 bases between them. This CDR3 is built from 15 residues. CDR1 MDHEN and CDR2 SYDVKM come from the germline V gene. In nucleotides, the CDR3 is TGTGCCAGCAGTCTATCGGGTCCTCCTGATGAAAAACTGTTTTTT. Its protein is CASSLSGPPDEKLFF.

This rearrangement joins TRBV11-2 to TRBJ2-7, with TRBD2 matching 10 bases. Trimming took 0 bases from V and 3 from J; bases not matched to a gene: 5. The CDR3 runs 16 residues. From germline, CDR1 is SGHAT and CDR2 FQNNGV. CDR3 nucleotides: TGTGCCAGCAGCTTAGAAAGGACTAGCGGTAGCTACGAGCAGTACTTC. Amino acids: CASSLERTSGSYEQYF.

This rearrangement joins TRBV4-3 to TRBJ2-7, with 8 nucleotides matching TRBD1. V was pared by 0 bases and J by 4 bases, with 5 bases of the junction left unmatched. Looked up from germline, CDR1 is LGHNA and CDR2 is YSLEER. The CDR3 loop spans 15 amino acids. The CDR3 DNA reads TGCGCCAGCAGCCAAGATCGACAGGGGTTTTACGAGCAGTACTTC. Encoded protein: CASSQDRQGFYEQYF.

The rearrangement uses TRBV28 and TRBJ2-1; D is undetermined. Trimming took off 6 bases at V and 3 bases at J, with 18 bases between the two ends. Germline V gives CDR1 MDHEN, CDR2 SYDVKM. The CDR3 is made up of 16 amino acids. CDR3 coding DNA: TGTGCCAGCAGCCCAGTTCGACTGCCCAACTACAATGAGCAGTTCTTC. It specifies CASSPVRLPNYNEQFF.

The chain is built from TRBV10-3 and TRBJ1-1; the D gene is possibly TRBD1 (5 bases). Germline V gene data show CDR1 as ENHRY and CDR2 as SYGVKD. The CDR3 sequence is 15 residues long. Trimming took 7 bases from V and 7 from J, leaving 22 bases between them. In nucleotides, the CDR3 is TGTGCCATCACCCGATCGAGGGGTGTCGATGGTGAAGCTTTCTTT. Translating gives CAITRSRGVDGEAFF.

The chain joins TRBV5-4 to TRBJ2-7, with 10 bases fitting TRBD1. CDR3 size: 15 residues. After removal of 5 bases from V and 3 bases from J, the junction contained 8 bases not matched to a gene. CDR1 SGHNT and CDR2 YYREEE come from the germline V gene (reference sequence). CDR3: CASSRGQGGLYEQYF. The CDR3 DNA is TGTGCCAGCAGTAGAGGACAGGGGGGCCTCTACGAGCAGTACTTC.

The chain couples TRBV19 to TRBJ2-5, with TRBD2 as a possible D gene (6 bases). This CDR3 region has 14 residues. V was trimmed by 1 base and J by 4 bases, leaving 10 bases between them. Germline CDR1 is LNHDA and CDR2 is SQIVND (reference sequence). CDR3 bases: TGTGCCAGTAGTATAGGGGCGGGAATAGAGACCCAGTACTTC. Translated, it gives CASSIGAGIETQYF.

About this clone itself: At one end the junction does not follow the germline gene, possibly because of a read error. The same CDR3 can be traced to other DNA sequences in this sample. V gene TRBV19 combines with J gene TRBJ2-5, with TRBD2 as a possible D gene (6 bases). Germline CDR1 is LNHDA and CDR2 is SQIVND (reference sequence). The CDR3 contains 13 residues. The CDR3 bases are TGTGCCAGCAGTACGGGGGTGCGAGAGACCCAGTACTTC. Amino acids: CASSTGVRETQYF. The complete variable domain, with remaining parts taken from reference TRBV19 and TRBJ2-5, reads DGGITQSPKYLFRKEGQNVTLSCEQNLNHDAMYWYRQDPGQGLRLIYYSQIVNDFQKGDIAEGYSVSREKKESFPLTVTSAQKNPTAFYLCASSTGVRETQYFGPGTRLLVL.

The chain carries TRBV19 and TRBJ2-5, with 7 bases that match TRBD2. The length of the CDR3 is 15 residues. The germline V gene has CDR1 LNHDA and CDR2 SQIVND (reference sequence). The V gene end was trimmed by 1 base and the J gene end by 4 bases; junction bases not matched to a gene: 6. In nucleotides, the CDR3 is TGTGCCAGTAGTATAGCCGGGACTAAGGGAGAGACCCAGTACTTC. Encoded protein: CASSIAGTKGETQYF.

V usage is TRBV18 and J usage is TRBJ2-7; 9 bases map to TRBD2. The CDR3 sequence is 14 residues long. With V trimmed by 2 bases and J by 5 bases, 4 bases remained unmatched. Germline CDR1 is KGHSH and CDR2 is LQKENI. CDR3 coding DNA: TGTGCCAGCTCACCAGGGACTAGCTCTAACGAGCAGTACTTC. This codes for CASSPGTSSNEQYF.

The chain has TRBV5-1 and TRBJ2-5; TRBD1 matches 8 bases. CDR1 and CDR2 from the germline V gene are SGHRS and YFSETQ. This CDR3 comprises 17 residues. Trimming removed 0 bases from V and 5 bases from J; junction bases left unmatched: 12. The CDR3 DNA reads TGCGCCAGCAGCTTGGGTAGGGGGCCAGGGGGCGTTGAGACCCAGTACTTC. Translating gives CASSLGRGPGGVETQYF.

This rearrangement joins TRBV7-8 to TRBJ2-2; D might be TRBD1 or TRBD2, each matching 5 bases. The germline V gene has CDR1 SGHVS and CDR2 FQNEAQ. This CDR3 region has 15 residues. V gave up 3 bases and J gave up 4 bases, with 12 bases separating them. The CDR3, as DNA: TGTGCCAGCAGCTTGGCAGGGCGGGCCACCGGGGAGCTGTTTTTT. Translating gives CASSLAGRATGELFF.

This rearrangement joins TRBV24-1 to TRBJ2-1; 7 bases agree with TRBD2. The CDR3 contains 15 residues. Looked up from germline, CDR1 is KGHDR and CDR2 is SFDVKD. The junction had 3 bases not matched to a gene; V was cut back by 0 bases and J by 5 bases. The CDR3 coding sequence is TGTGCCACCAGTGATTTGAGCGGGATGCACAATGAGCAGTTCTTC. Translation: CATSDLSGMHNEQFF.

The table lists this clone with a few counts. DNA of the CDR3: TGTGCCATCAGTGGGCCGGGGGCTCATGAAAAACTGTTTTTT. This encodes CAISGPGAHEKLFF. This chain connects TRBV10-3 to TRBJ1-4; the D gene is possibly TRBD1 (6 bases). Trimming took 4 bases from V and 6 from J, leaving 12 bases between them. This CDR3 region has 14 residues. The V gene's germline CDR1 is ENHRY and CDR2 SYGVKD.

The V gene is TRBV7-9, the J gene TRBJ2-7; 7 bases align to TRBD2. Germline V gene lookup returns CDR1 SEHNR and CDR2 FQNEAQ (reference sequence). CDR3 size: 15 residues. J was trimmed by 6 bases and V by 5 bases; bases with no gene match: 13. The CDR3 reads CASSLNRLGGLEQYF. In DNA, the CDR3 is TGTGCCAGCAGCCTCAATCGGTTGGGAGGGCTCGAGCAGTACTTC.

This clone appeared a single time. The chain has TRBV2 and TRBJ2-1, with D maybe TRBD2 (5 bases). The CDR3 is made up of 15 amino acids. The V gene lost 8 bases and the J gene lost 9 bases, with 23 bases spanning the gap. CDR1 is SNHLY and CDR2 is FYNNEI in the germline V gene. Written as DNA, the CDR3 is TGTGCCAGCGGCTTGATCGACCGGGGAGCCGGTGAGCAGTTCTTC. As protein: CASGLIDRGAGEQFF. Full variable domain (rest looked up from reference TRBV2 and TRBJ2-1): EPEVTQTPSHQVTQMGQEVILRCVPISNHLYFYWYRQILGQKVEFLVSFYNNEISEKSEIFDDQFSVERPDGSNFTLKIRSTKLEDSAMYFCASGLIDRGAGEQFFGPGTRLTVL.